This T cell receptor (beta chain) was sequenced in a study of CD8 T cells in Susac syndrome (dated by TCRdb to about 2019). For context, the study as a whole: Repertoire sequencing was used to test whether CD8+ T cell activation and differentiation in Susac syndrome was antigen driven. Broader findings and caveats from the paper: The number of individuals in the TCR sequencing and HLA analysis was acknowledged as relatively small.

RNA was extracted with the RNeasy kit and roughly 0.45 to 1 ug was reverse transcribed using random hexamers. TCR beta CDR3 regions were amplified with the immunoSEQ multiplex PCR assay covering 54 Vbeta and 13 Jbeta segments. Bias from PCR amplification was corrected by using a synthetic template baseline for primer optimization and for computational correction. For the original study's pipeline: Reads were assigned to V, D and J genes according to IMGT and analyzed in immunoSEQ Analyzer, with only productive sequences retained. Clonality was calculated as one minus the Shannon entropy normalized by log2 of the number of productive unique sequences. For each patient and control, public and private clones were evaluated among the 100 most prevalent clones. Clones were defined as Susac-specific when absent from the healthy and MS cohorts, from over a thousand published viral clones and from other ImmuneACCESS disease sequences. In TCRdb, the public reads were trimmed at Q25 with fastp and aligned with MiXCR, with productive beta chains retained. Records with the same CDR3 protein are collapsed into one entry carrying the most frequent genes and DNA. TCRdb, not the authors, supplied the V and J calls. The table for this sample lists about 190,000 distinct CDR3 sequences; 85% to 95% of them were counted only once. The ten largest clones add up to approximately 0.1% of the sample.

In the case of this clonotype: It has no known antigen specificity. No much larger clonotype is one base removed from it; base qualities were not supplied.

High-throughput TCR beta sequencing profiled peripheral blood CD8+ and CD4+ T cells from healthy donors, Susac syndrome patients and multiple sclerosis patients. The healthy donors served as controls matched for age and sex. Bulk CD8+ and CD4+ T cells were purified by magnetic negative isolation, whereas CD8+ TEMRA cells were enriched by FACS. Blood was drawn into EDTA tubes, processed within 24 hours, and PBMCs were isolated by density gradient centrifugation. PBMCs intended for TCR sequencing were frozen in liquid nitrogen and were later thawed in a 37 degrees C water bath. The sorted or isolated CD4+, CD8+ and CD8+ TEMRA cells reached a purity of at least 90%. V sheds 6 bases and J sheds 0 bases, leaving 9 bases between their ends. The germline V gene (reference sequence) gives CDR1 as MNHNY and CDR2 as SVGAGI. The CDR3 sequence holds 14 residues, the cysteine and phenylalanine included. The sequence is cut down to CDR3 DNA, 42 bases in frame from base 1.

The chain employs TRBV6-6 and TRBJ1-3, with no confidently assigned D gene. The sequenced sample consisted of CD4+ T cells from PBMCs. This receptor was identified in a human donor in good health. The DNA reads TGTGCCAGCAGCATGACGGTCTCTGGAAACACCATATATTTT. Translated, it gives CASSMTVSGNTIYF.